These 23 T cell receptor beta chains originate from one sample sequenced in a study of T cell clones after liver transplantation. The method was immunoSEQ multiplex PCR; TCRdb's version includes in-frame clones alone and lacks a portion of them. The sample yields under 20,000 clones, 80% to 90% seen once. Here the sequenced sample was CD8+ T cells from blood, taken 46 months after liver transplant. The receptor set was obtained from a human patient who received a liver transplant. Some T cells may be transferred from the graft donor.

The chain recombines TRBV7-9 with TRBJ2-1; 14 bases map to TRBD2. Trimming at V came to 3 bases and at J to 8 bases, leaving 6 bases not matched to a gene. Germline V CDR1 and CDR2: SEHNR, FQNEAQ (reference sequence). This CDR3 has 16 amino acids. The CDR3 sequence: CASSLGLAGVNHEQFF. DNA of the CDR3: TGTGCCAGCAGCTTGGGACTAGCGGGAGTCAATCATGAGCAGTTCTTC.

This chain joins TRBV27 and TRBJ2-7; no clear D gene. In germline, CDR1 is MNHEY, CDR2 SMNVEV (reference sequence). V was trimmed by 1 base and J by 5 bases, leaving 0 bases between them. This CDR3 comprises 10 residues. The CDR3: CASSLYEQYF. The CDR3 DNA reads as TGTGCCAGCAGTTTATACGAGCAGTACTTC.

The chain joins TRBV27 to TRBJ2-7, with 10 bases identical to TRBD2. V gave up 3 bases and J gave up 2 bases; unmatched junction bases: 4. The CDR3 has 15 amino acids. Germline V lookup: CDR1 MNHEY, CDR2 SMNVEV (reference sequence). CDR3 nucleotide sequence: TGTGCCAGCAGTTTGGGAGCGGGAGGGCCCTACGAGCAGTACTTC. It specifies CASSLGAGGPYEQYF.

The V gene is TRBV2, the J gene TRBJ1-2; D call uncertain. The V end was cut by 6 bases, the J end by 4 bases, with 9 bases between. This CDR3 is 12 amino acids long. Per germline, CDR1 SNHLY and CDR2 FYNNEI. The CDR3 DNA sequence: TGTGCCAGCAGGGAGATGGTCTATGGCTACACCTTC. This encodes CASREMVYGYTF.

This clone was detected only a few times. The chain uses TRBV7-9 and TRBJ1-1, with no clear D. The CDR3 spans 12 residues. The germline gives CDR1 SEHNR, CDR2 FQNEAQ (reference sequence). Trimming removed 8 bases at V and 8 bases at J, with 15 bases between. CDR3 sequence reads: CASREGNSEAFF. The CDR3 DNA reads TGTGCCAGCCGGGAGGGCAATTCGGAAGCTTTCTTT.

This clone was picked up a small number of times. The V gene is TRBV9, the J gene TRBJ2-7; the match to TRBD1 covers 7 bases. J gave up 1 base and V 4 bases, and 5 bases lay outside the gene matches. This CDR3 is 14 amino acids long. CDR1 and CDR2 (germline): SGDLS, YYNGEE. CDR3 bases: TGTGCCAGCAGCTACGGGACAGTATCCTACGAGCAGTACTTC. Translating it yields CASSYGTVSYEQYF.

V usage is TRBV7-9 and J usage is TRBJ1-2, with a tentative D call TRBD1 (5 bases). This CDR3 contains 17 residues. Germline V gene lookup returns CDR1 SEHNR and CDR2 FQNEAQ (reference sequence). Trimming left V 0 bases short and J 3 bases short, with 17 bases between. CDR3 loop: CASSLADWGGRDYGYTF. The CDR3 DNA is TGTGCCAGCAGCTTAGCCGATTGGGGGGGAAGGGACTATGGCTACACCTTC.

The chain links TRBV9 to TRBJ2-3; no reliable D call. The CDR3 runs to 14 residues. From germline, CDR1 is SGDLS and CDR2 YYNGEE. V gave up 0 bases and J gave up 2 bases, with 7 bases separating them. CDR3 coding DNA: TGTGCCAGCAGCGTAGCGGTGATCACAGATACGCAGTATTTT. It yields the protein CASSVAVITDTQYF.

The CDR3: CASSQVSGYTGELFF. The DNA of the CDR3 is TGCGCCAGCAGCCAAGTGTCAGGGTACACCGGGGAGCTGTTTTTT. The chain employs TRBV4-1 and TRBJ2-2; D is possibly TRBD1 (5 bases). V lost 1 base and J 3 bases, leaving 9 bases between the germline ends. The CDR3 is made up of 15 amino acids. Germline V gene data show CDR1 as MGHRA and CDR2 as YSYEKL.

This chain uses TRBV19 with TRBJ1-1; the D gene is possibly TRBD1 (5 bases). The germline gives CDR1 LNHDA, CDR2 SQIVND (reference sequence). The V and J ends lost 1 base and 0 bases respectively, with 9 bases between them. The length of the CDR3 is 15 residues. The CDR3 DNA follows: TGTGCCAGTAGTATAGGAGGGGTCTTGAACACTGAAGCTTTCTTT. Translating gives CASSIGGVLNTEAFF.

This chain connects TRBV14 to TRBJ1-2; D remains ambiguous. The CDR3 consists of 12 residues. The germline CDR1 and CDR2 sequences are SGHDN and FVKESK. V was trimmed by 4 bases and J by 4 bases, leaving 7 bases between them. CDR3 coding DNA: TGTGCCAGCAGCCTACTCCCCTATGGCTACACCTTC. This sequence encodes CASSLLPYGYTF.

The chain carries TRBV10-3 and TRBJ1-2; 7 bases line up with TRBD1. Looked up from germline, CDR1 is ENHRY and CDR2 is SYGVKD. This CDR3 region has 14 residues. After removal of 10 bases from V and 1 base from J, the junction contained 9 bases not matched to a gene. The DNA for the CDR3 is TGTGCCACCCATGAGGGGGCGAGTAACTATGGCTACACCTTC. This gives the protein CATHEGASNYGYTF.

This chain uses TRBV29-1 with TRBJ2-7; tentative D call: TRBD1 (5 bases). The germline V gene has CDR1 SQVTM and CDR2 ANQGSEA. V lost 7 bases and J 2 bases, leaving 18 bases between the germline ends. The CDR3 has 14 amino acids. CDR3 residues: CSALDLTEPYEQYF. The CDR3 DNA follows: TGCAGCGCCTTGGATTTGACAGAGCCCTACGAGCAGTACTTC.

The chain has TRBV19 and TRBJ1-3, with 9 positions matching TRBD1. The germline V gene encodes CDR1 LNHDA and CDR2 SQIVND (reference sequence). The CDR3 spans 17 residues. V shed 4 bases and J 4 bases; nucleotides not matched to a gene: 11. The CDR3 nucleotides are TGTGCCAGTAGTACCTTTTGGACAGGGGTCGTCGGAAACACCATATATTTT. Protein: CASSTFWTGVVGNTIYF.

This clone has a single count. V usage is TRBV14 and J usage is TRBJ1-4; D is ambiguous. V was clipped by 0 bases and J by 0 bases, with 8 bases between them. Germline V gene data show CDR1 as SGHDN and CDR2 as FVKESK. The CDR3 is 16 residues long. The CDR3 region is CASSQDNRATNEKLFF. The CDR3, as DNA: TGTGCCAGCAGCCAAGATAACCGTGCAACTAATGAAAAACTGTTTTTT. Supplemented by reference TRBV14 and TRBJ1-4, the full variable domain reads EAGVTQFPSHSVIEKGQTVTLRCDPISGHDNLYWYRRVMGKEIKFLLHFVKESKQDESGMPNNRFLAERTGGTYSTLKVQPAELEDSGVYFCASSQDNRATNEKLFFGSGTQLSVL.

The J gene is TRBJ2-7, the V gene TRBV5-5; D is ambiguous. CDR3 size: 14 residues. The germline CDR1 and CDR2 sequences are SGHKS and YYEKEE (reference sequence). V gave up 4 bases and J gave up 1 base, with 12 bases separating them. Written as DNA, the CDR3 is TGTGCCAGCAGCCCGGTCAGGAATTCCTACGAGCAGTACTTC. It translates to CASSPVRNSYEQYF.

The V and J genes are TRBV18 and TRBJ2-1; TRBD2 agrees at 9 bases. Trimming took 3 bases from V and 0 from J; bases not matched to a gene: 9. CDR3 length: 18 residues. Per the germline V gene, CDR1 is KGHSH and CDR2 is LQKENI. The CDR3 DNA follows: TGTGCCAGCTCACCCGGCTGGGTAGCGGGAGACTCCTACAATGAGCAGTTCTTC. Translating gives CASSPGWVAGDSYNEQFF.

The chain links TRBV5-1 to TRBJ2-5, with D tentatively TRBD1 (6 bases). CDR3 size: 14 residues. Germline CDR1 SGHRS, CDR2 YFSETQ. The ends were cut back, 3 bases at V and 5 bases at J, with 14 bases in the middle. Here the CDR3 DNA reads TGCGCCAGCAGCTGGGGACACCCTGGGGAGACCCAGTACTTC. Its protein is CASSWGHPGETQYF.

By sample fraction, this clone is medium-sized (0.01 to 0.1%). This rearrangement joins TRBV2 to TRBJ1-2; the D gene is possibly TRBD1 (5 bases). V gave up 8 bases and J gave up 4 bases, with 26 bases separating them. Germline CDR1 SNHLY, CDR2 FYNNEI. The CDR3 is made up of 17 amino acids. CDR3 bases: TGTGCCAGCCACGAAATTCTTGCCCGGCAGGGCCCCTATGGCTACACCTTC. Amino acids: CASHEILARQGPYGYTF. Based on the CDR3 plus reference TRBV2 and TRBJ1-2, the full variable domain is EPEVTQTPSHQVTQMGQEVILRCVPISNHLYFYWYRQILGQKVEFLVSFYNNEISEKSEIFDDQFSVERPDGSNFTLKIRSTKLEDSAMYFCASHEILARQGPYGYTFGSGTRLTVV.

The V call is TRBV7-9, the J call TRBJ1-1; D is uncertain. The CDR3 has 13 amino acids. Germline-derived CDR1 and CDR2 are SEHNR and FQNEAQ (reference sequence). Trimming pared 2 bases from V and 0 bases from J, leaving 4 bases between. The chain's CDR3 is CASSLTVNTEAFF. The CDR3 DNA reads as TGTGCCAGCAGCTTAACAGTGAACACTGAAGCTTTCTTT.

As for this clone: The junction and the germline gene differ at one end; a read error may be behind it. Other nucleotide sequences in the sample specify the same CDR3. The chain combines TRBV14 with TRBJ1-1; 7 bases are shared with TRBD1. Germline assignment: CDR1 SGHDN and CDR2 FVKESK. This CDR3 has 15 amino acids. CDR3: CASSQGSTGNTEAFF. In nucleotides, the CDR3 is TGTGCCAGCAGCCAAGGCTCGACAGGGAACACTGAAGCTTTTTTT.

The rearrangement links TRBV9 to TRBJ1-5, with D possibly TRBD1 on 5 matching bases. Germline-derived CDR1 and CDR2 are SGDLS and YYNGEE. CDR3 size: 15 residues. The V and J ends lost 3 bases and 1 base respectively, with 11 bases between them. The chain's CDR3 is CASSASRDSNQPQHF. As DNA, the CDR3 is TGTGCCAGCAGCGCTTCTCGGGACAGCAATCAGCCCCAGCATTTT.

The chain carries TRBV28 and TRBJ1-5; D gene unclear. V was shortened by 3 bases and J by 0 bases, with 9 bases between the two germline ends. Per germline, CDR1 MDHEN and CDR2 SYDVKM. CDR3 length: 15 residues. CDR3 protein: CASSLGRYSNQPQHF. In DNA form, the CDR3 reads TGTGCCAGCAGTTTGGGCCGCTATAGCAATCAGCCCCAGCATTTT. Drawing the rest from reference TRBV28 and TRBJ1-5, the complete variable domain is DVKVTQSSRYLVKRTGEKVFLECVQDMDHENMFWYRQDPGLGLRLIYFSYDVKMKEKGDIPEGYSVSREKKERFSLILESASTNQTSMYLCASSLGRYSNQPQHFGDGTRLSIL.